Shown below are 26 T cell receptor beta chains from a single sample sequenced in a study of cytomegalovirus exposure and HLA in healthy donors. Amplification used 60 Vbeta primers and 13 Jbeta primers. This table comes from immunoSEQ multiplex PCR, and its TCRdb copy is limited to in-frame clones, with some not included. The sample includes about 110,000 clones, about four fifths of them seen just once. What was sequenced was PBMCs. These receptors were taken from a man between 25 and 39 years old in good health and CMV-seropositive.

This chain links TRBV29-1 with TRBJ2-3; D may be TRBD1 (6 bases). The CDR3 totals 14 residues. Trimming removed 6 bases at V and 2 bases at J, with 15 bases between. Per germline, CDR1 SQVTM and CDR2 ANQGSEA. The CDR3 nucleotides read TGCAGCGTAGCCAAGGACAGTTTCACAGATACGCAGTATTTT. Its translation: CSVAKDSFTDTQYF.

The chain employs TRBV5-4 and TRBJ2-3, with 12 bases that match TRBD2. This CDR3 has 15 residues. CDR1 SGHNT and CDR2 YYREEE come from the germline V gene (reference sequence). J was trimmed by 3 bases and V by 1 base; bases with no gene match: 0. The CDR3 DNA reads TGTGCCAGCAGCTTGACTAGCGGGAGGACAGATACGCAGTATTTT. Protein product: CASSLTSGRTDTQYF.

The CDR3 is CASSKDSNSGATQYF. CDR3 nucleotides: TGTGCCAGCAGCAAGGACTCTAATTCGGGAGCGACCCAGTACTTC. The chain uses TRBV11-3 and TRBJ2-5; perhaps TRBD2 as D (6 bases). V gave up 5 bases and J gave up 7 bases, with 20 bases separating them. Per germline, CDR1 SGHNT and CDR2 YENEEA. The CDR3 runs 15 residues. The variable domain in full, with the rest retrieved from reference TRBV11-3 and TRBJ2-5, is EAGVVQSPRYKIIEKKQPVAFWCNPISGHNTLYWYLQNLGQGPELLIRYENEEAVDDSQLPKDRFSAERLKGVDSTLKIQPAELGDSAVYLCASSKDSNSGATQYFGPGTRLLVL.

CDR3 residues: CASSETTETEAFF. In nucleotides, the CDR3 is TGTGCCAGCAGTGAAACGACAGAAACTGAAGCTTTCTTT. The chain joins TRBV2 to TRBJ1-1, with a possible D match to TRBD1 (5 bases). CDR3 length: 13 amino acids. Germline CDR1 and CDR2: SNHLY and FYNNEI. The ends were cut back, 2 bases at V and 5 bases at J, with 9 bases in the middle.

This clone was counted only a few times. J is TRBJ2-2 and V is TRBV29-1; TRBD2 agrees at 7 bases. The V segment lost 7 bases and the J segment 4 bases; nucleotides outside the gene matches: 12. CDR1 is SQVTM, CDR2 ANQGSEA, per germline. The CDR3 runs to 15 residues. Written as DNA, the CDR3 is TGCAGCGCCGCGGGCGGGAGAGGGTTCACCGGGGAGCTGTTTTTT. Translation: CSAAGGRGFTGELFF.

This clone was seen only once. The chain is built from TRBV18 and TRBJ1-2, with 10 positions matching TRBD1. The length of the CDR3 is 16 residues. From germline, CDR1 is KGHSH and CDR2 LQKENI. After removal of 4 bases from V and 5 bases from J, the junction contained 10 bases not matched to a gene. The CDR3 region has the DNA TGTGCCAGCTCACGTGGGGCCCCGGACAGGGGGTATGGCTACACCTTC. Its translation: CASSRGAPDRGYGYTF.

The chain uses TRBV5-4 and TRBJ2-3; 9 bases agree with TRBD2. CDR1 is SGHNT, CDR2 YYREEE, per germline (reference sequence). V was pared by 3 bases and J by 3 bases, with 8 bases of the junction left unmatched. The CDR3 spans 16 residues. CDR3 residues: CASSSPTSGGTDTQYF. CDR3 DNA: TGTGCCAGCAGCTCCCCGACTAGCGGAGGGACAGATACGCAGTATTTT.

The chain is built from TRBV4-2 and TRBJ2-1; D may be TRBD1 (5 bases). The CDR3 runs 15 residues. Trimming took 0 bases from V and 2 from J, leaving 8 bases between them. CDR1 LGHNA and CDR2 YNFKEQ come from the germline V gene. In DNA form, the CDR3 reads TGTGCCAGCAGCCAAGAGGGGCTAACCTACAATGAGCAGTTCTTC. This encodes CASSQEGLTYNEQFF.

On this clone: Germline and junction disagree at one end, which may indicate a read error. The chain links TRBV6-5 to TRBJ2-3; 12 bases align to TRBD1. The V gene's germline CDR1 is MNHEY and CDR2 SVGAGI. This CDR3 spans 14 amino acids. The chain's CDR3 is CAGSPGQGAYTQYF. For the CDR3, the DNA is TGTGCCGGCAGCCCGGGACAGGGGGCTTATACGCAGTATTTT.

The chain carries TRBV30 and TRBJ1-3; D might be TRBD1 (6 bases). Germline V gene lookup returns CDR1 GTSNPN and CDR2 SVGIG (reference sequence). The CDR3 is 15 residues long. Trimming left V 5 bases short and J 4 bases short, with 18 bases between. CDR3 residues: CAWSSGGAAGNTIYF. DNA for the CDR3: TGTGCCTGGTCCTCTGGGGGGGCAGCGGGAAACACCATATATTTT.

This rearrangement joins TRBV9 to TRBJ2-1, with 7 bases identical to TRBD2. Germline CDR1 reads SGDLS; CDR2 reads YYNGEE. The ends lost 7 bases at V and 10 bases at J; junction bases unmatched: 11. The CDR3 extends over 13 amino acids. Here the CDR3 DNA reads TGTGCCAGCGGACTAGAGGGGTACGGGGAGCAGTTCTTC. It specifies CASGLEGYGEQFF.

This clone came up many times. CDR3 bases: TGTGCCAGCAGTGAAGCTAGCGGGAGCACCGGGGAGCTGTTTTTT. This encodes CASSEASGSTGELFF. The rearrangement links TRBV6-1 to TRBJ2-2; 9 nucleotides align to TRBD2. The length of the CDR3 is 15 residues. The V gene end was trimmed by 0 bases and the J gene end by 4 bases; junction bases not matched to a gene: 0. CDR1 and CDR2 from the germline V gene are MNHNS and SASEGT.

This chain connects TRBV5-6 to TRBJ2-6, with TRBD2 identical over 8 bases. Losses at the gene ends were 4 bases for V and 1 base for J; bases not matched to a gene: 7. This CDR3 has 17 residues. Germline values: CDR1 SGHDT, CDR2 YYEEEE. CDR3 amino acids: CASSAGLVGSGANVLTF. In DNA form, the CDR3 reads TGTGCCAGCAGCGCGGGACTAGTAGGTTCTGGGGCCAACGTCCTGACTTTC.

Here the CDR3 reads CASSDPPGLAGTTGELFF. CDR3 DNA: TGTGCCAGCAGTGACCCGCCCGGATTAGCGGGGACTACCGGGGAGCTGTTTTTT. The chain employs TRBV6-1 and TRBJ2-2; the match to TRBD2 covers 8 bases. V lost 3 bases, J lost 5 bases, and 14 bases stayed unmatched. This CDR3 is 18 amino acids long. In germline, CDR1 is MNHNS, CDR2 SASEGT.

V gene TRBV27 combines with J gene TRBJ1-1; 9 nucleotides match TRBD1. Losses at the gene ends were 6 bases for V and 2 bases for J; bases not matched to a gene: 10. This CDR3 is built from 16 residues. In germline, CDR1 is MNHEY, CDR2 SMNVEV (reference sequence). Here the CDR3 DNA reads TGTGCCAGCAGGCCCCCGCTGGGACAGGGAAACACTGAAGCTTTCTTT. It encodes CASRPPLGQGNTEAFF.

This sequence joins TRBV18 and TRBJ2-5; perhaps TRBD1 as D (6 bases). The CDR3 runs to 16 residues. CDR1 is KGHSH, CDR2 LQKENI, per germline. Trimming cost V 2 bases and J 4 bases, with 17 bases left between them. CDR3 DNA sequence: TGTGCCAGCTCACCAGAGGCTTCGTACAGGGTAGAGACCCAGTACTTC. This gives the protein CASSPEASYRVETQYF.

This clone came up once. The rearrangement uses TRBV5-1 and TRBJ2-5; D remains unclear. The CDR3 is made up of 14 amino acids. Germline CDR1 and CDR2: SGHRS and YFSETQ. V was pared by 0 bases and J by 5 bases, with 11 bases between. As DNA, the CDR3 is TGCGCCAGCAGCTTGGGTGTCCTAATGGAGACCCAGTACTTC. The encoded protein is CASSLGVLMETQYF.

The J gene is TRBJ2-5, the V gene TRBV2; possibly TRBD2 for D (5 bases). The germline V gene encodes CDR1 SNHLY and CDR2 FYNNEI. V was pared by 4 bases and J by 4 bases, with 10 bases between. This CDR3 region has 13 residues. CDR3 coding DNA: TGTGCCAGCAGTGTGCGGGCAGCAGAGACCCAGTACTTC. Translating gives CASSVRAAETQYF.

The V and J genes are TRBV19 and TRBJ2-7; weak D call: TRBD2 (6 bases). Germline CDR1 LNHDA, CDR2 SQIVND (reference sequence). V gave up 5 bases and J gave up 6 bases, with 14 bases separating them. The CDR3 runs to 13 residues. The CDR3 nucleotides are TGTGCCAGTAGTCCGAGACTGGGGGGCGAGCAGTACTTC. It encodes CASSPRLGGEQYF.

This chain joins TRBV11-3 and TRBJ2-1; 7 positions match TRBD2. The CDR3 contains 17 residues. Germline V gene sequence: CDR1 SGHNT, CDR2 YENEEA. V lost 0 bases to trimming and J lost 8 bases; unmatched junction nucleotides: 13. CDR3 sequence (DNA): TGTGCCAGCAGCTTAGATATCGGCGGGGGTGAGCTCGATGAGCAGTTCTTC. It codes for CASSLDIGGGELDEQFF.

This rearrangement joins TRBV4-1 to TRBJ2-2; 8 bases agree with TRBD2. This CDR3 comprises 15 residues. From germline, CDR1 is MGHRA and CDR2 YSYEKL. Losses at the gene ends were 4 bases for V and 4 bases for J; bases not matched to a gene: 5. The CDR3: CASSLAGSGTGELFF. The CDR3 DNA reads TGCGCCAGCAGCCTAGCGGGATCGGGCACCGGGGAGCTGTTTTTT.

This chain joins TRBV30 and TRBJ1-2, with a weak D call TRBD1 (5 bases). This CDR3 region has 14 residues. CDR1 is GTSNPN, CDR2 SVGIG, per germline (reference sequence). The ends were cut back, 0 bases at V and 8 bases at J, with 16 bases in the middle. The CDR3 protein is CAWSVSEGVSGYTF. The CDR3, as DNA: TGTGCCTGGAGTGTCAGTGAAGGGGTGTCCGGCTACACCTTC.

The rearrangement uses TRBV5-4 and TRBJ2-3, with D possibly TRBD2 on 6 matching bases. CDR3 length: 14 amino acids. Deletions cut 2 bases from V and 4 bases from J, with 11 bases between. Germline loops: CDR1 SGHNT, CDR2 YYREEE (reference sequence). CDR3 sequence: CASSFLAGSDTQYF. CDR3 DNA sequence: TGTGCCAGCAGCTTCCTCGCGGGGTCAGATACGCAGTATTTT.

The table lists this clone with a count of one. The genes are TRBV18 and TRBJ1-2, with 9 bases aligning to TRBD1. CDR1 and CDR2 (germline): KGHSH, LQKENI. J gave up 8 bases and V 4 bases, and 2 bases lay outside the gene matches. This CDR3 is built from 12 residues. The CDR3 loop is CASSRDREGYTF. DNA of the CDR3: TGTGCCAGCTCACGGGACAGGGAAGGCTACACCTTC.

The chain links TRBV5-1 to TRBJ2-1; D is possibly TRBD1 (6 bases). The V end lost 1 base, the J end lost 4 bases, and 12 bases lay between the germline ends. This CDR3 comprises 15 residues. Germline V gene sequence: CDR1 SGHRS, CDR2 YFSETQ. For the CDR3, the DNA is TGCGCCAGCAGCTTGCAGGACAGCCGATACAATGAGCAGTTCTTC. Amino acid sequence: CASSLQDSRYNEQFF.

The chain recombines TRBV4-1 with TRBJ2-3; tentatively, D is TRBD2 (6 bases). The CDR3 extends over 17 amino acids. V was shortened by 0 bases and J by 2 bases, with 15 bases between the two germline ends. Germline V CDR1 and CDR2: MGHRA, YSYEKL. CDR3 bases: TGCGCCAGCAGCCAAGATCTTACTAGCTGGGTCACAGATACGCAGTATTTT. Translation gives CASSQDLTSWVTDTQYF.